Listed below are T cell receptor beta chains from one sample, sequenced in a study of T cells expressing NK-cell markers. Following a re-call of the 5' RACE reads, TCRdb has one entry per CDR3 protein and lacks DNA. This table holds some 300,000 distinct CDR3 sequences. The sample comprised blood T cells: a sorted CD56 or NKG2C T cell subset, CD4+ or CD8+ T cells, or bulk PBMC T cells (not recorded which). The receptors stem from a man in his late teens or twenties in good health. Both conserved end residues are part of each CDR3.

V	J	length	CDR3
TRBV12-3/TRBV12-4	TRBJ1-3	18	CASSLGPGRGISGNTIYF
TRBV7-2	TRBJ2-1	13	CASSLVESYKQFF
TRBV25-1	TRBJ2-5	12	CASSESGTVKYF
TRBV20-1	TRBJ1-2	13	CSAKTDVNYGYTF
TRBV5-1	TRBJ2-2	19	CASTAWYTGSTANTGELFF
TRBV7-8	TRBJ2-4	16	CASSLTQGWVKNIQYF
TRBV27	TRBJ2-1	16	CASRRGSESSYNEQFF
TRBV12-3/TRBV12-4	TRBJ2-7	15	CASSAGTVPPLEQYF
TRBV7-9	TRBJ2-1	15	CASSPRALAYNEQFF
TRBV18	TRBJ1-2	16	CASSPKERPGAYGYTF
TRBV15	TRBJ1-1	15	CATSREPTGAEGAFF
TRBV28	TRBJ1-5	13	CASSYRDNQPQHF
TRBV20-1	TRBJ2-3	14	CSADRWGTTDTQYF
TRBV7-2	TRBJ2-7	14	CASSLGGLVSEQYF
TRBV13	TRBJ1-5	16	CASSLGTGISNQPQHF
TRBV12-3/TRBV12-4	TRBJ2-2	15	CASSSRERGTGELFF
TRBV10-3	TRBJ2-7	14	CAISEGGRYHEQYF
TRBV12-3/TRBV12-4	TRBJ1-5	14	CASRNTGGNQPQHF
TRBV27	TRBJ2-7	15	CASRLSPDRLYEQYF
TRBV4-3	TRBJ2-3	14	CASSQSTGRGTQYF
TRBV10-3	TRBJ2-3	16	CAISDTGRSFGDTQYF
TRBV27	TRBJ2-2	15	CASSFGQGGTGELFF
TRBV12-3/TRBV12-4	TRBJ2-2	16	CASSPPGPSYTGELFF
TRBV6-5	TRBJ2-1	15	CASSWSTAGVNEQFF
TRBV20-1	TRBJ2-7	14	CSARVRNRVYEQYF
TRBV2	TRBJ2-4	13	CASSDRTKNIQYF
TRBV7-2	TRBJ2-1	13	CASSSLGSGEQFF
TRBV10-3	TRBJ1-1	15	CAISDLGQSNTEAFF
TRBV4-3	TRBJ1-2	13	CASSPTGPGGYTF
TRBV20-1	TRBJ2-1	13	CSADGQGIGEQFF
TRBV5-1	TRBJ1-2	12	CASSQGVVGYTF
TRBV19	TRBJ1-2	15	CASSTPGQGVYGYTF
TRBV25-1	TRBJ1-2	13	CASSPGPAYGYTF
TRBV25-1	TRBJ2-3	17	CASRGFASGRRTDTQYF
TRBV12-3/TRBV12-4	TRBJ1-2	15	CASSLGPTGRGGYTF
TRBV4-2	TRBJ1-6	18	CASSQDKTGGFGDSPLHF
TRBV5-1	TRBJ2-7	15	CASRPLAGAVYEQYF